This T cell receptor (beta chain) derives from a study of breast tumors, draining lymph nodes, adjacent tissues. This clonotype occurred many times. MiXCR, run by TCRdb on the multiplex PCR reads, gives a single entry per CDR3 protein. The profile covers 80,000 to 130,000 distinct CDR3 sequences, with less than 25% appearing a single time and around 1.3% taken by the ten largest. Germline loops: CDR1 DFQATT, CDR2 SNEGSKA (reference sequence). The CDR3 runs 12 residues. V was cut by 7 bases and J by 3 bases, with 10 bases left in between. Axillary draining lymph nodes of breast cancer patients supplied the node samples.

The sequenced sample was axillary lymph node tissue. V usage is TRBV20-1 and J usage is TRBJ1-5; the D gene is possibly TRBD1 (5 bases). This receptor was identified in a female donor with breast cancer. Some clones in this sample may be carry-over from other donors' samples. The CDR3 coding sequence is TGCAGTGTAGGGGTCGTCAATCAGCCCCAGCATTTT. Its protein is CSVGVVNQPQHF.